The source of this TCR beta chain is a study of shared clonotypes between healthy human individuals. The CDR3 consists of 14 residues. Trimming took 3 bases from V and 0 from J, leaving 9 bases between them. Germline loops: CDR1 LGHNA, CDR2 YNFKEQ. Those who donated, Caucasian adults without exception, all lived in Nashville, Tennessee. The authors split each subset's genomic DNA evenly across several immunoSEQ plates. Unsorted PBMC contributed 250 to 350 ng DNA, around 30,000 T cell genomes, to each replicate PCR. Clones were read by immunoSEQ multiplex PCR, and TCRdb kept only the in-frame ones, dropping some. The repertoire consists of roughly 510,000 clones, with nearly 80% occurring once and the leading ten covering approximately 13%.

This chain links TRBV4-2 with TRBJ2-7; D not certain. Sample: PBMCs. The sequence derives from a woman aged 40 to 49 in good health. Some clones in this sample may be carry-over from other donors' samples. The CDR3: CASSQFITSYEQYF. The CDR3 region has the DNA TGTGCCAGCAGCCAGTTCATAACCTCCTACGAGCAGTACTTC.